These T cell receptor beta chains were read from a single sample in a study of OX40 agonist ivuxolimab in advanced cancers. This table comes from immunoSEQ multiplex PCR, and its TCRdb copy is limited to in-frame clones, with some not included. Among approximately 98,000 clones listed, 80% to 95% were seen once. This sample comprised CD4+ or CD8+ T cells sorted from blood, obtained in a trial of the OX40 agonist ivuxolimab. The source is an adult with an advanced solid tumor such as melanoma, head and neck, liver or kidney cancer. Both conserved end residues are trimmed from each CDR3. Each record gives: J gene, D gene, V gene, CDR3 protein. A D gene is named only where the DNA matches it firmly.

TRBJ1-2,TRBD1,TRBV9,ASSARDRSITGYT
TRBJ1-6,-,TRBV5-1,ASSPSSSYNSPLH
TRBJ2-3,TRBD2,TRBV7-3,ASSSSGTSDTQY
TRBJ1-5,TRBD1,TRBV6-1,ASKETGREGQPQH
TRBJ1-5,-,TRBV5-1,ASSLVSGSNQPQH
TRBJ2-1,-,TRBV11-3,ASSPPAGLGKF
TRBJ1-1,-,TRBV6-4,ASSESTGNTEAF
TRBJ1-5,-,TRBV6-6,ASSYSRVSNQPQH
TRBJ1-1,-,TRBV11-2,ASSLVDTEAF
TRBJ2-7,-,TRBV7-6,ASSADHSYEQY
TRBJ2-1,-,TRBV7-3,ASSLQGGEQF
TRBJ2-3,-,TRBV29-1,SVSELTSTDTQY
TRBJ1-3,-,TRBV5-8,ASSLQARSGNTIY
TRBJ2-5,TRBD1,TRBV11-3,ASSLDTLRGQETQY
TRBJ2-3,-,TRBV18,ASSTAGTDTQY
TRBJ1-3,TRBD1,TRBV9,ASSLSGTGEGGNTIY
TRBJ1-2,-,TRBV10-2,ASSESRRQGNYGYT
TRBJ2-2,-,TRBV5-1,ASRIGTGELF
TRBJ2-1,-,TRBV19,ASSIPTYNEQF
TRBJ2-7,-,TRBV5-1,ASSPTPPYEQY
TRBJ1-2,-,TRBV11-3,ASSLAHSQLGGYT
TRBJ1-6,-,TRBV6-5,ASARTAYNSPLH
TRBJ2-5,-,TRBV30,AWSVLQGSQETQY
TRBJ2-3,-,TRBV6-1,ASSEDTQY
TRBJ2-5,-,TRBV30,AWSPLETQY
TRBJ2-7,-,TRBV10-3,AISDQRTNEQY
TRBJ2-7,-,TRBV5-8,ASSSIGRYEQY
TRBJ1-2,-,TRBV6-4,ASSEGGQTNGYT
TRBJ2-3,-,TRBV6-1,ATDPIFGSTDTQY
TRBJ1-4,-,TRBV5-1,ASSTAGRRSWEKLF
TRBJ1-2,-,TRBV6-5,ASSYGGGGPSHGYT
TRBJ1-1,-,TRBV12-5,ASGLKGVKNTEAF
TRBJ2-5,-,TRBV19,ASSLGVPQETQY
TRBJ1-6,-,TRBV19,ASNAQGPGSSPLH
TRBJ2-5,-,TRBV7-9,ASSLGWWGEQETQY
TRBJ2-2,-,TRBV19,ASSNGPSRRNGELF
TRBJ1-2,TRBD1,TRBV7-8,ASSLTGGYGYT
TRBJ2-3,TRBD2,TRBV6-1,ASSLAGSTDTQY
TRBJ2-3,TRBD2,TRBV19,ASSIGGTSGVGDTQY
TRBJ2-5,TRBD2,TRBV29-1,SVSIAGGETQY
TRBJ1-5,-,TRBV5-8,ASAGQTGNQPQH
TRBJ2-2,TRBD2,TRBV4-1,ASRRTSGGVSTGELF
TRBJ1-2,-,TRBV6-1,ASSELGYT
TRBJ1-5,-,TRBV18,ASSPGDRQPQH
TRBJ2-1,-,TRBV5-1,ASSPGASGSFSNEQF
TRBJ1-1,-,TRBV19,ASTPRKEGNTEAF
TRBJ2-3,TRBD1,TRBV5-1,ASNGQGNGDTQY
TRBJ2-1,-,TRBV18,ASYRDGYNEQF
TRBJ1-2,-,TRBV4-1,ASSQQGFYGYT
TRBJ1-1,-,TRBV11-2,ASSDIWGAATEAF
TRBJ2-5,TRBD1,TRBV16,ASSQLKGAIQETQY
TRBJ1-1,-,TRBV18,ASSPLASGGNTEAF
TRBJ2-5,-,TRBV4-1,ASMGSGWGETQY
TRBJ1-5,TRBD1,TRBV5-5,ASSEAGGSNQPQH
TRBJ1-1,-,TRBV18,ASSPGASGENTEAF
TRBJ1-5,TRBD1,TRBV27,ASSPAQGASNQPQH
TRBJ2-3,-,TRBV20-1,SAQGGDTQY
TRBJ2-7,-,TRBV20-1,SARDYIEQY
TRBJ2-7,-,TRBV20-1,SAGENEQY